These 2 T cell receptor beta chains originate from one sample sequenced in a study of T cells in Graves' hyperthyroidism and ophthalmopathy. RNA transcripts yielded amplified TCR beta CDR3 regions. Using the HTBI primer set, a first-round RT-PCR was run on the TCR CDR3. TCRdb analysed the multiplex PCR reads with MiXCR anew, one entry per CDR3 protein. The sample holds 360,000 or so distinct CDR3 sequences; roughly 20% are singletons and the top ten take around 15%. Source material: blood. These receptors were taken from a woman between 40 and 55 years old with Graves' ophthalmopathy.

The chain combines TRBV7-2 with TRBJ1-2, with no clear D. The germline CDR1 and CDR2 sequences are SGHTA and FQGNSA. The CDR3 has 14 residues. Trimming took 0 bases from V and 6 from J, leaving 11 bases between them. The chain's CDR3 is CASSLAWIGNGYTF. In nucleotides, the CDR3 is TGTGCCAGCAGCTTAGCCTGGATAGGGAATGGCTACACCTTC.

This clonotype was detected ten times or more. V is TRBV13 and J is TRBJ2-7; D is possibly TRBD1 or TRBD2 (5 bases each). V was pared by 3 bases and J by 3 bases, with 12 bases between. The CDR3 has 14 amino acids. Germline values: CDR1 PRHDT, CDR2 FYEKMQ (reference sequence). Here the CDR3 reads CASSFGVGVYEQYF. The DNA for the CDR3 is TGTGCCAGCAGCTTTGGCGTGGGGGTCTACGAGCAGTACTTC.